These 26 T cell receptor beta chains originate from one sample sequenced in a study of blood T cell repertoires in COVID-19 (dated by TCRdb to 2020 to 2022). The library was prepared using the immunoSEQ multiplex PCR assay. TCRdb provides this immuneACCESS table in a form limited to in-frame rearrangements. Some clones are lacking; in checked studies, under half of them reflect an unresolved V gene, and why the rest are absent is not known. The sample records roughly 300,000 clones, under 95% of which are singletons. About a fifth of the sample lies in the top ten. Sequences were obtained from PBMCs or T cells enriched from blood (not recorded which). The receptors shown here come from a woman aged 30 to 39 who had recovered from COVID-19.

As to this clone: A junction end diverges from the germline sequence, so it may reflect a read error. The rearrangement links TRBV9 to TRBJ1-2; the match to TRBD1 covers 8 bases. Germline CDR1 and CDR2: SGDLS and YYNGEE. The CDR3 sequence is 14 residues long. CDR3 DNA: TGTGCCAGCAGCCCCCTGACAGGGGACTATGACTACACCTTC. This encodes CASSPLTGDYDYTF.

The rearrangement uses TRBV27 and TRBJ2-1; D possibly corresponds to TRBD2 (6 bases). Germline assignment: CDR1 MNHEY and CDR2 SMNVEV (reference sequence). V was clipped by 6 bases and J by 0 bases, with 12 bases between them. The CDR3 length is 15 residues. For the CDR3, the DNA is TGTGCCAGCAGCCCCTGGCGGGGCTCCTACAATGAGCAGTTCTTC. Translated, it gives CASSPWRGSYNEQFF.

The chain employs TRBV5-1 and TRBJ2-1; the match to TRBD2 covers 11 bases. This CDR3 is 14 amino acids long. The germline CDR1 and CDR2 sequences are SGHRS and YFSETQ. With V trimmed by 6 bases and J by 4 bases, 3 bases remained unmatched. The CDR3 here is CASKGTSGYNEQFF. CDR3 DNA sequence: TGCGCCAGCAAGGGGACTAGCGGTTACAATGAGCAGTTCTTC. The full variable domain, rest sourced from reference TRBV5-1 and TRBJ2-1, is KAGVTQTPRYLIKTRGQQVTLSCSPISGHRSVSWYQQTPGQGLQFLFEYFSETQRNKGNFPGRFSGRQFSNSRSEMNVSTLELGDSALYLCASKGTSGYNEQFFGPGTRLTVL.

V and J are TRBV30 and TRBJ1-5; 7 positions match TRBD1. The V gene's germline CDR1 is GTSNPN and CDR2 SVGIG (reference sequence). With 3 bases clipped from V and 7 bases from J, the junction kept 6 bases outside the gene matches. This CDR3 contains 13 residues. In nucleotides, the CDR3 is TGTGCCTGGAGCCCAGGGGGAGGACAGCCCCAGCATTTT. Translated: CAWSPGGGQPQHF.

The J gene is TRBJ2-7, the V gene TRBV10-3; no firm D call. The CDR3 loop spans 14 amino acids. V was pared by 5 bases and J by 0 bases, with 11 bases between. The germline V gene has CDR1 ENHRY and CDR2 SYGVKD. CDR3 bases: TGTGCCATCAGTCACGGGTCCGACTCCTACGAGCAGTACTTC. This translates into CAISHGSDSYEQYF.

The chain carries TRBV2 and TRBJ2-7; TRBD2 matches 12 bases. V gave up 7 bases and J gave up 4 bases; unmatched junction bases: 11. The germline V gene encodes CDR1 SNHLY and CDR2 FYNNEI. The CDR3 is 16 residues long. CDR3 DNA: TGTGCCAGCACTAGACTAGCGGGAGTGGAAGGTTACGAGCAGTACTTC. Its protein product is CASTRLAGVEGYEQYF.

This clone is classed as medium-sized. The chain uses TRBV28 and TRBJ2-2; tentatively, D is TRBD1 (6 bases). Deletions cut 4 bases from V and 5 bases from J, with 14 bases between. From germline, CDR1 is MDHEN and CDR2 SYDVKM. The CDR3 has 15 amino acids. The CDR3 reads CASSSQGKRTGELFF. As DNA, the CDR3 is TGTGCCAGCAGTTCTCAGGGGAAGAGAACCGGGGAGCTGTTTTTT.

This clone was recorded once. The rearrangement joins TRBV5-1 to TRBJ2-1; D may be TRBD2 (5 bases). The germline CDR1 and CDR2 sequences are SGHRS and YFSETQ. V dropped 3 bases and J dropped 0 bases, with 10 bases sitting between them. The CDR3 spans 15 residues. CDR3 bases: TGCGCCAGCAGCTCTCACCGGGGCTCCTACAATGAGCAGTTCTTC. This translates into CASSSHRGSYNEQFF.

This clone is a singleton in its sample. The J gene is TRBJ2-1, the V gene TRBV5-1; the D is unclear. Between the trimmed V and J ends, which lost 1 base and 0 bases, there was a span of 5 bases. The germline gives CDR1 SGHRS, CDR2 YFSETQ. CDR3 length equals 14 residues. The CDR3 region has the DNA TGCGCCAGCAGCTTGACAGACTCCTACAATGAGCAGTTCTTC. As protein: CASSLTDSYNEQFF.

The rearrangement joins TRBV4-2 to TRBJ1-3, with 7 bases lining up with TRBD1. CDR3 size: 14 residues. The V gene end was trimmed by 3 bases and the J gene end by 3 bases; junction bases not matched to a gene: 2. The germline V gene has CDR1 LGHNA and CDR2 YNFKEQ. This chain's CDR3 is CASSQGQNGNTIYF. In DNA form, the CDR3 reads TGTGCCAGCAGCCAGGGACAGAATGGAAACACCATATATTTT.

The rearrangement uses TRBV4-3 and TRBJ2-3; TRBD1 might be the D (5 bases). V dropped 0 bases and J dropped 1 base, with 11 bases sitting between them. Germline values: CDR1 LGHNA, CDR2 YSLEER. The CDR3 is 16 residues long. The CDR3 sequence is CASSQEPGSGTDTQYF. Written as DNA, the CDR3 is TGCGCCAGCAGCCAAGAGCCAGGGTCAGGCACAGATACGCAGTATTTT.

The rearrangement links TRBV7-6 to TRBJ2-2; 8 bases agree with TRBD1. Germline V gene lookup returns CDR1 SGHVS and CDR2 FNYEAQ. V dropped 5 bases and J dropped 5; count of bases not matched to a gene: 7. CDR3 length equals 15 residues. CDR3 loop: CASSQDRGGTGELFF. The CDR3 nucleotides are TGTGCCAGCAGCCAAGACAGGGGCGGAACCGGGGAGCTGTTTTTT. Complete variable domain (other parts from reference TRBV7-6 and TRBJ2-2): GAGVSQSPRYKVTKRGQDVALRCDPISGHVSLYWYRQALGQGPEFLTYFNYEAQQDKSGLPNDRFSAERPEGSISTLTIQRTEQRDSAMYRCASSQDRGGTGELFFGEGSRLTVL.

CDR3 residues: CASSPDRGRGIEYEQYF. CDR3 in DNA: TGTGCCAGCTCTCCGGACAGGGGGCGCGGAATAGAGTACGAGCAGTACTTC. The J gene is TRBJ2-7, the V gene TRBV18; 11 nucleotides line up with TRBD1. The CDR3 extends over 17 amino acids. The germline CDR1 and CDR2 sequences are KGHSH and LQKENI. V dropped 6 bases and J dropped 4; count of bases not matched to a gene: 14.

The chain recombines TRBV4-1 with TRBJ2-3; TRBD2 aligns across 8 bases. J gave up 0 bases and V 5 bases, and 7 bases lay outside the gene matches. This CDR3 comprises 16 residues. The germline gives CDR1 MGHRA, CDR2 YSYEKL. Here the CDR3 DNA reads TGCGCCAGCAGCAGAGTAGGACTAGCTAGCACAGATACGCAGTATTTT. Encoded protein: CASSRVGLASTDTQYF.

This chain uses TRBV7-9 with TRBJ2-2, with a possible D match to TRBD1 (6 bases). Trimming took 0 bases from V and 2 from J, leaving 7 bases between them. The germline V gene encodes CDR1 SEHNR and CDR2 FQNEAQ (reference sequence). This CDR3 comprises 15 residues. The CDR3 DNA reads as TGTGCCAGCAGCTTAGCGGGGGCAAACACCGGGGAGCTGTTTTTT. It is translated as CASSLAGANTGELFF.

V and J are TRBV5-4 and TRBJ1-6, with D possibly being TRBD1 (6 bases). This CDR3 contains 15 residues. CDR1 is SGHNT and CDR2 is YYREEE in the germline V gene (reference sequence). Trimming took 4 bases from V and 6 from J, leaving 14 bases between them. Here the CDR3 reads CASSPETGINSPLHF. CDR3 DNA sequence: TGTGCCAGCAGCCCGGAAACAGGGATTAATTCACCCCTCCACTTT.

The chain couples TRBV27 to TRBJ1-5, with 7 nucleotides matching TRBD1. CDR3 length: 15 amino acids. The ends lost 5 bases at V and 4 bases at J; junction bases unmatched: 8. CDR1 is MNHEY and CDR2 is SMNVEV in the germline V gene (reference sequence). The CDR3 spells CASSIQGRTNQPQHF. The CDR3 DNA follows: TGTGCCAGCAGTATACAGGGGCGGACGAATCAGCCCCAGCATTTT.

The gene calls are TRBV18 and TRBJ1-6, with TRBD1 matching 7 bases. Germline lookup yields CDR1 KGHSH and CDR2 LQKENI. This CDR3 comprises 14 residues. V lost 3 bases, J lost 7 bases, and 3 bases stayed unmatched. DNA for the CDR3: TGTGCCAGCTCACCCGGGACAGCGAATTCACCCCTCCACTTT. Residues: CASSPGTANSPLHF.

The rearrangement links TRBV19 to TRBJ2-3; D is undetermined. V dropped 0 bases and J dropped 6 bases, with 10 bases sitting between them. This CDR3 region has 14 residues. In germline, CDR1 is LNHDA, CDR2 SQIVND (reference sequence). CDR3 coding DNA: TGTGCCAGTAGTATAGATTTATTCGCGGATACGCAGTATTTT. It yields the protein CASSIDLFADTQYF.

The chain employs TRBV6-2 or TRBV6-3 and TRBJ1-5, with a tentative D call TRBD1 (5 bases). Germline loops: CDR1 MNHEY, CDR2 SVGEGT. The V and J ends lost 2 bases and 0 bases respectively, with 5 bases between them. This CDR3 is 14 amino acids long. CDR3 nucleotide sequence: TGTGCCAGCAGTTACAGGGGTAGCAATCAGCCCCAGCATTTT. Protein sequence: CASSYRGSNQPQHF.

The chain joins TRBV5-6 to TRBJ2-7, with D possibly being TRBD2 (7 bases). CDR3 size: 18 residues. V dropped 1 base and J dropped 5 bases, with 25 bases sitting between them. Germline V gene sequence: CDR1 SGHDT, CDR2 YYEEEE. The CDR3 loop is CASSLRKGAGASTHEQYF. The CDR3, as DNA: TGTGCCAGCAGCTTGCGGAAGGGTGCGGGGGCGTCTACTCACGAGCAGTACTTC.

This clone is a singleton in its sample. This chain links TRBV5-6 with TRBJ2-2, with D perhaps TRBD2 (5 bases). Germline V lookup: CDR1 SGHDT, CDR2 YYEEEE. The CDR3 is 13 amino acids. Trimming took off 2 bases at V and 3 bases at J, with 5 bases between the two ends. This CDR3 reads CASSLADTGELFF. DNA for the CDR3: TGTGCCAGCAGCTTAGCGGACACCGGGGAGCTGTTTTTT.

The chain carries TRBV7-2 and TRBJ1-5; the D gene is possibly TRBD1 (6 bases). Germline loops: CDR1 SGHTA, CDR2 FQGNSA. V was shortened by 5 bases and J by 0 bases, with 11 bases between the two germline ends. The CDR3 consists of 15 residues. CDR3 sequence: CASSPGGASNQPQHF. Written as DNA, the CDR3 is TGTGCCAGCAGCCCTGGGGGGGCTAGCAATCAGCCCCAGCATTTT.

V is TRBV11-3 and J is TRBJ2-3; D possibly corresponds to TRBD2 (6 bases). The V gene's germline CDR1 is SGHNT and CDR2 YENEEA. Trimming shortened V by 4 bases and J by 0 bases, and 11 bases separated the two germline ends. The CDR3 is 15 residues long. The CDR3 loop reads CASSSYGTSTDTQYF. CDR3 nucleotide sequence: TGTGCCAGCAGCTCATACGGGACTAGCACAGATACGCAGTATTTT.

This chain joins TRBV7-2 and TRBJ2-3; possible D gene TRBD1, 6 bases. The germline CDR1 and CDR2 sequences are SGHTA and FQGNSA. V dropped 8 bases and J dropped 5 bases, with 14 bases sitting between them. The CDR3 is 13 amino acids. CDR3 DNA sequence: TGTGCCAGCCGCCGAGGGGGTATAGATACGCAGTATTTT. Protein product: CASRRGGIDTQYF.

The sample holds one count of this clone. The gene calls are TRBV24-1 and TRBJ2-1, with D unclear. The CDR3 totals 11 residues. Trimming pared 9 bases from V and 9 bases from J, leaving 11 bases between. Germline V gene sequence: CDR1 KGHDR, CDR2 SFDVKD. The CDR3 sequence: CATSFRSEQFF. DNA of the CDR3: TGTGCCACCTCCTTCCGGAGTGAGCAGTTCTTC.